This TCR beta chain emerged from a study of control samples from healthy donors and cancer patients. CDR1 LNHDA and CDR2 SQIVND come from the germline V gene (reference sequence). CDR3 size: 13 residues. Trimming pared 0 bases from V and 4 bases from J, leaving 4 bases between. On this clone itself: The sample carries other DNA sequences with the same CDR3.

Measured with immunoSEQ multiplex PCR; TCRdb has only the in-frame clones, and not every one. This table holds about 190,000 clones, roughly nine tenths found once. V gene TRBV19 combines with J gene TRBJ1-5, with no clear D. Source material: blood. The TCR sequence derives from a young man in good health. The CDR3 sequence: CASSIEGNQPQHF. The CDR3, as DNA: TGTGCCAGTAGTATAGAGGGGAATCAGCCCCAGCATTTT.